Shown below are 27 T cell receptor beta chains from a single sample sequenced in a study of PD-L1 blockade in urothelial cancer. Only in-frame clones appear in the TCRdb table, and some are missing; sequencing was by immunoSEQ multiplex PCR. The table lists about 88,000 clones, 90% of them singletons. The sample consisted of PBMCs, taken around atezolizumab (anti-PD-L1) treatment. These receptors were taken from a man aged 55 to 70 with urothelial cancer.

The J gene is TRBJ2-3, the V gene TRBV15; no clear D. The V gene's germline CDR1 is LNHNV and CDR2 YYDKDF (reference sequence). The length of the CDR3 is 15 residues. The V end was cut by 6 bases, the J end by 0 bases, with 13 bases between. CDR3 coding DNA: TGTGCCACCAGGGAGAGCCTAACCAGCACAGATACGCAGTATTTT. It is translated as CATRESLTSTDTQYF.

This clone turned up a few times. The rearrangement joins TRBV19 to TRBJ2-1; the match to TRBD2 covers 8 bases. The junction had 8 bases not matched to a gene; V was cut back by 5 bases and J by 5 bases. Germline assignment: CDR1 LNHDA and CDR2 SQIVND (reference sequence). The length of the CDR3 is 15 residues. The CDR3 loop is CASSPLAGNNNEQFF. CDR3 nucleotide sequence: TGTGCCAGTAGTCCCTTAGCGGGGAATAACAATGAGCAGTTCTTC.

This chain uses TRBV7-2 with TRBJ2-1; 13 positions agree with TRBD2. The CDR3 is 19 amino acids. Germline V gene lookup returns CDR1 SGHTA and CDR2 FQGNSA. The ends lost 6 bases at V and 0 bases at J; junction bases unmatched: 11. CDR3 nucleotides: TGTGCCAGCAGTTCGGCCGGGACTAGCGGGGCTAGCTCCTACAATGAGCAGTTCTTC. It specifies CASSSAGTSGASSYNEQFF. Filled out from reference TRBV7-2 and TRBJ2-1, the complete variable domain reads GAGVSQSPSNKVTEKGKDVELRCDPISGHTALYWYRQSLGQGLEFLIYFQGNSAPDKSGLPSDRFSAERTGGSVSTLTIQRTQQEDSAVYLCASSSAGTSGASSYNEQFFGPGTRLTVL.

V usage is TRBV6-6 and J usage is TRBJ1-5; possibly TRBD1 for D (6 bases). The CDR3 sequence is 15 residues long. Trimming cost V 8 bases and J 5 bases, with 19 bases left between them. CDR1 and CDR2 from the germline V gene are MNHNY and SVGAGI (reference sequence). CDR3 protein: CASRDIGGYDQPQHF. CDR3 nucleotides: TGTGCCAGCCGCGACATTGGGGGCTATGATCAGCCCCAGCATTTT.

The chain uses TRBV6-1 and TRBJ1-1; D unclear. The V and J ends lost 2 bases and 10 bases respectively, with 8 bases between them. CDR1 and CDR2 from the germline V gene are MNHNS and SASEGT. CDR3 length: 11 amino acids. The CDR3 bases are TGTGCCAGCAGTGAACTTATCGGAGCTTTCTTT. Translated, it gives CASSELIGAFF.

The chain recombines TRBV4-3 with TRBJ2-5; weak D call: TRBD2 (6 bases). The CDR3 totals 17 residues. Germline V gene sequence: CDR1 LGHNA, CDR2 YSLEER. Trimming pared 0 bases from V and 4 bases from J, leaving 18 bases between. This CDR3 reads CASSQDLGGGLGETQYF. CDR3 nucleotide sequence: TGCGCCAGCAGCCAAGATCTCGGAGGAGGGTTAGGAGAGACCCAGTACTTC.

The CDR3: CASTETGGLYGYTF. The CDR3 coding sequence is TGTGCCAGCACCGAGACAGGGGGACTATATGGCTACACCTTC. V gene TRBV6-5 combines with J gene TRBJ1-2, with 9 bases fitting TRBD1. The CDR3 covers 14 residues. From germline, CDR1 is MNHEY and CDR2 SVGAGI. The V gene end was trimmed by 7 bases and the J gene end by 5 bases; junction bases not matched to a gene: 8.

The chain has TRBV18 and TRBJ2-7; 9 nucleotides agree with TRBD1. The trim removed 3 bases at V and 2 bases at J, leaving 5 bases unmatched. The CDR3 spans 15 residues. The germline gives CDR1 KGHSH, CDR2 LQKENI. This chain's CDR3 is CASSPGQGIAYEQYF. The CDR3 DNA is TGTGCCAGCTCACCGGGACAGGGAATCGCCTACGAGCAGTACTTC. The entire variable domain, with the rest obtained from reference TRBV18 and TRBJ2-7, is as follows: NAGVMQNPRHLVRRRGQEARLRCSPMKGHSHVYWYRQLPEEGLKFMVYLQKENIIDESGMPKERFSAEFPKEGPSILRIQQVVRGDSAAYFCASSPGQGIAYEQYFGPGTRLTVT.

V gene TRBV11-2 combines with J gene TRBJ2-1; D is ambiguous. Germline-derived CDR1 and CDR2 are SGHAT and FQNNGV. The CDR3 loop spans 14 amino acids. V shed 5 bases and J shed 0 bases, with 8 bases lying between them. The DNA for the CDR3 is TGTGCCAGCAGCCATAGGAGCTCCTACAATGAGCAGTTCTTC. It codes for CASSHRSSYNEQFF.

V and J are TRBV6-1 and TRBJ2-7; 7 bases map to TRBD1. The trim removed 6 bases at V and 0 bases at J, leaving 5 bases unmatched. CDR3 length equals 14 residues. CDR1 and CDR2 from the germline V gene are MNHNS and SASEGT. CDR3 in DNA: TGTGCCAGCAGGCTGGGACAGAACTCCTACGAGCAGTACTTC. Translation: CASRLGQNSYEQYF.

The chain uses TRBV19 and TRBJ1-4, with D maybe TRBD1 (6 bases). Between the trimmed V and J ends, which lost 6 bases and 4 bases, there was a span of 12 bases. The germline V gene has CDR1 LNHDA and CDR2 SQIVND (reference sequence). There are 14 residues in the CDR3. The CDR3, as DNA: TGTGCCAGTAGCCGGACAGTTCGTAATGAAAAACTGTTTTTT. This sequence encodes CASSRTVRNEKLFF.

The CDR3 loop is CASSMGQADTQYF. The CDR3 DNA reads as TGTGCCAGTAGTATGGGACAGGCGGATACGCAGTATTTT. V usage is TRBV19 and J usage is TRBJ2-3; 8 bases fit TRBD1. CDR3 length: 13 amino acids. The trim removed 3 bases at V and 6 bases at J, leaving 2 bases unmatched. Germline V lookup: CDR1 LNHDA, CDR2 SQIVND (reference sequence). Full variable domain (remainder filled in from reference TRBV19 and TRBJ2-3): DGGITQSPKYLFRKEGQNVTLSCEQNLNHDAMYWYRQDPGQGLRLIYYSQIVNDFQKGDIAEGYSVSREKKESFPLTVTSAQKNPTAFYLCASSMGQADTQYFGPGTRLTVL.

The genes are TRBV27 and TRBJ2-3; D call uncertain. The CDR3 extends over 15 amino acids. Germline lookup yields CDR1 MNHEY and CDR2 SMNVEV (reference sequence). The V end lost 0 bases, the J end lost 4 bases, and 11 bases lay between the germline ends. The DNA of the CDR3 is TGTGCCAGCAGTTTATCTTCCAGCGTCTCAGATACGCAGTATTTT. This translates into CASSLSSSVSDTQYF.

This clone has only a few counts. The genes are TRBV6-5 and TRBJ1-2; 11 bases are a match to TRBD1. V gave up 1 base and J gave up 2 bases; unmatched junction bases: 3. The germline V gene encodes CDR1 MNHEY and CDR2 SVGAGI. The CDR3 has 16 residues. The CDR3 sequence: CASSYYRTGGNYGYTF. The CDR3 DNA reads TGTGCCAGCAGTTACTACCGGACAGGGGGCAACTATGGCTACACCTTC.

The rearrangement joins TRBV19 to TRBJ1-5; 7 nucleotides match TRBD1. V lost 5 bases and J lost 6; bases outside the gene matches: 10. Germline V gene lookup returns CDR1 LNHDA and CDR2 SQIVND (reference sequence). The CDR3 is 15 residues long. The chain's CDR3 is CASSAAAGGGQPQHF. The CDR3 DNA is TGTGCCAGTAGTGCCGCGGCAGGGGGAGGTCAGCCCCAGCATTTT.

The CDR3 loop is CASSLGRGGLGDEQFF. CDR3 in DNA: TGTGCCAGCAGCTTAGGTCGCGGGGGGTTGGGGGATGAGCAGTTCTTC. J is TRBJ2-1 and V is TRBV11-2, with TRBD2 identical over 8 bases. The CDR3 is 16 residues long. With 1 base clipped from V and 8 bases from J, the junction kept 10 bases outside the gene matches. Germline V lookup: CDR1 SGHAT, CDR2 FQNNGV.

The gene calls are TRBV2 and TRBJ2-7; no clear D. Trimming pared 1 base from V and 3 bases from J, leaving 7 bases between. Looked up from germline, CDR1 is SNHLY and CDR2 is FYNNEI. The CDR3 length is 13 residues. In nucleotides, the CDR3 is TGTGCCAGCAGTGAAGACAGCCTCTACGAGCAGTACTTC. Translated: CASSEDSLYEQYF.

The rearrangement joins TRBV5-4 to TRBJ2-4; 7 bases fit TRBD2. The CDR3 length is 15 residues. Germline loops: CDR1 SGHNT, CDR2 YYREEE (reference sequence). The J segment lost 8 bases and the V segment lost 2 bases, leaving 10 bases of the junction unmatched. CDR3 loop: CASSFSAGIEYIQYF. Here the CDR3 DNA reads TGTGCCAGCAGCTTCTCAGCGGGGATAGAGTACATTCAGTACTTC.

The chain carries TRBV27 and TRBJ1-1; possibly TRBD1 for D (6 bases). CDR3 length: 14 residues. Trimming cost V 5 bases and J 5 bases, with 15 bases left between them. Germline values: CDR1 MNHEY, CDR2 SMNVEV (reference sequence). The CDR3 sequence is CASSTGLVGTEAFF. The CDR3 nucleotides read TGTGCCAGCAGTACAGGGTTAGTAGGAACTGAAGCTTTCTTT.

V and J are TRBV4-3 and TRBJ2-3; 12 bases are a match to TRBD1. The CDR3 extends over 16 amino acids. J was trimmed by 0 bases and V by 3 bases; bases with no gene match: 1. Germline loops: CDR1 LGHNA, CDR2 YSLEER. This CDR3 reads CASSQGTGGSTDTQYF. CDR3 in DNA: TGCGCCAGCAGCCAGGGGACAGGGGGCAGCACAGATACGCAGTATTTT.

The chain links TRBV2 to TRBJ2-5; TRBD1 matches at 10 bases. J gave up 5 bases and V 6 bases, and 9 bases lay outside the gene matches. The CDR3 consists of 15 residues. Germline V gene data show CDR1 as SNHLY and CDR2 as FYNNEI. CDR3 nucleotides: TGTGCCAGCAGAAGGGGGGGACAGGGGCTGGAGACCCAGTACTTC. Encoded protein: CASRRGGQGLETQYF.

The V and J genes are TRBV5-1 and TRBJ2-7; TRBD1 matches 7 bases. The CDR3 is 14 residues long. Germline V gene lookup returns CDR1 SGHRS and CDR2 YFSETQ. J was trimmed by 5 bases and V by 6 bases; bases with no gene match: 11. CDR3: CASKPQGSNDEQYF. DNA for the CDR3: TGCGCCAGCAAACCACAGGGGTCCAACGACGAGCAGTACTTC. The whole variable domain, filled in from reference TRBV5-1 and TRBJ2-7, reads KAGVTQTPRYLIKTRGQQVTLSCSPISGHRSVSWYQQTPGQGLQFLFEYFSETQRNKGNFPGRFSGRQFSNSRSEMNVSTLELGDSALYLCASKPQGSNDEQYFGPGTRLTVT.

CDR3: CASSLQGLAGGSEQFF. The CDR3 region has the DNA TGTGCCAGCAGTTTACAGGGACTAGCGGGGGGTAGCGAGCAGTTCTTC. The chain combines TRBV2 with TRBJ2-1, with 15 bases that match TRBD2. Looked up from germline, CDR1 is SNHLY and CDR2 is FYNNEI. V gave up 5 bases and J gave up 10 bases; unmatched junction bases: 9. The CDR3 spans 16 residues.

This chain joins TRBV10-3 and TRBJ2-3, with 8 bases identical to TRBD2. J gave up 0 bases and V 0 bases, and 11 bases lay outside the gene matches. The CDR3 sequence is 19 residues long. Germline lookup yields CDR1 ENHRY and CDR2 SYGVKD. The CDR3 nucleotides are TGTGCCATCAGTGAGTCGCGGTCGGGAGGGCCGAGAAGCACAGATACGCAGTATTTT. This gives the protein CAISESRSGGPRSTDTQYF.

In this sample, this clone turned up a few times. The V call is TRBV29-1, the J call TRBJ1-1; 8 bases align to TRBD1. Per germline, CDR1 SQVTM and CDR2 ANQGSEA. J gave up 1 base and V 8 bases, and 9 bases lay outside the gene matches. CDR3 size: 14 residues. CDR3 loop: CSSRTGMRNTEAFF. The CDR3 DNA is TGCAGCTCACGGACAGGGATGAGGAACACTGAAGCTTTCTTT.

This chain's CDR3 is CASSRDRQEVEGYTF. CDR3 sequence (DNA): TGCGCCAGCAGCAGGGATAGACAGGAGGTGGAGGGCTACACCTTC. The V call is TRBV5-1, the J call TRBJ1-2; a weak D match, TRBD1 (6 bases). Trimming removed 4 bases from V and 8 bases from J, with 21 bases in between. The germline V gene encodes CDR1 SGHRS and CDR2 YFSETQ. The CDR3 loop spans 15 amino acids.

V usage is TRBV18 and J usage is TRBJ1-2; weak D call: TRBD1 (5 bases). The germline V and J ends were trimmed by 2 bases and 9 bases, with 16 bases remaining between them. CDR3 length: 14 amino acids. CDR1 and CDR2 from the germline V gene are KGHSH and LQKENI. The CDR3 sequence: CASSPGAEAGSYTF. Here the CDR3 DNA reads TGTGCCAGCTCACCAGGGGCAGAGGCAGGGAGCTACACCTTC.